Listed here is a single TCR beta chain. This sample is drawn from a study of siplizumab effects on memory and regulatory T cells. With V trimmed by 6 bases and J by 0 bases, 15 bases remained unmatched. The CDR3 is 19 residues long. Germline values: CDR1 SNHLY, CDR2 FYNNEI. Generated by immunoSEQ multiplex PCR, the TCRdb table keeps only in-frame clones and is missing some. The table includes about 100,000 clones, about 95% detected once. Sequencing was performed on non-Treg CD4+ T cells sorted from blood. This sequence was found in a human donor in good health. The genes are TRBV2 and TRBJ2-2; 8 nucleotides line up with TRBD2. The CDR3 protein is CASRGSYWREAPNTGELFF. As DNA, the CDR3 is TGTGCCAGCAGGGGCAGTTACTGGCGGGAGGCCCCGAACACCGGGGAGCTGTTTTTT.